Presented here are 26 T cell receptor beta chains from one specimen sequenced in a study of T cells in Graves' hyperthyroidism and ophthalmopathy. The investigators amplified TCR beta CDR3 regions from RNA transcripts. First-round RT-PCR targeting the TCR CDR3 was performed with the HTBI primer set. TCRdb independently ran MiXCR on the multiplex PCR reads; one entry per CDR3 protein. The data contain fewer than 850,000 distinct CDR3 sequences, roughly 17% of them singletons. Sequenced input: blood. The receptors shown here come from a man in his forties or fifties with Graves' hyperthyroidism.

This clonotype appeared many times. The rearrangement links TRBV6-1 to TRBJ2-7; D could derive from TRBD1 or TRBD2 (5 bases each). This CDR3 is 13 amino acids long. Germline values: CDR1 MNHNS, CDR2 SASEGT. The V and J ends lost 3 bases and 4 bases respectively, with 10 bases between them. The CDR3 region has the DNA TGTGCCAGCAGTGACAGGGAGTCTTACGAGCAGTACTTC. This encodes CASSDRESYEQYF.

With regard to this clonotype: Because it lacks the conserved phenylalanine or tryptophan at the end, this CDR3 is likely a read error. This chain links TRBV3-1 with TRBJ2-3; D unclear. This CDR3 has 14 amino acids. The V gene's germline CDR1 is LGHDT and CDR2 YNNKEL (reference sequence). Trimming took off 4 bases at V and 0 bases at J, with 8 bases between the two ends. In DNA, the CDR3 is TGTGCCAGCAGCCGGAGAGGTAGCACAGATACGCAGTATTCT. Its protein is CASSRRGSTDTQYS.

This clonotype was seen a handful of times. In DNA, the CDR3 is TGTGCCAGCAGCTTAGCCAGGGGATTCAACACTGAAGCTTTCTTT. Amino acids: CASSLARGFNTEAFF. This chain uses TRBV7-9 with TRBJ1-1, with D maybe TRBD1 (6 bases). Germline assignment: CDR1 SEHNR and CDR2 FQNEAQ (reference sequence). V dropped 0 bases and J dropped 2 bases, with 10 bases sitting between them. CDR3 length: 15 residues.

This clonotype was picked up a small number of times. The chain carries TRBV27 and TRBJ2-3, with 13 bases that match TRBD2. The CDR3 has 17 amino acids. Unmatched junction bases numbered 5, after V lost 4 bases and J lost 1 base. Germline V gene lookup returns CDR1 MNHEY and CDR2 SMNVEV (reference sequence). The CDR3 loop reads CASSSLGTSGGTDTQYF. As DNA, the CDR3 is TGTGCCAGCAGTTCCCTAGGGACTAGCGGGGGCACAGATACGCAGTATTTT.

This chain uses TRBV4-2 with TRBJ1-5; D is possibly TRBD1 (6 bases). CDR1 LGHNA and CDR2 YNFKEQ come from the germline V gene. V was shortened by 0 bases and J by 7 bases, with 10 bases between the two germline ends. This CDR3 has 14 amino acids. CDR3 in amino acids: CASSQDPGAQPQHF. In nucleotides, the CDR3 is TGTGCCAGCAGCCAAGATCCAGGGGCCCAGCCCCAGCATTTT.

V and J are TRBV5-1 and TRBJ2-3; 8 nucleotides agree with TRBD2. The CDR3 extends over 14 amino acids. Germline V gene sequence: CDR1 SGHRS, CDR2 YFSETQ. Germline trimming cut 4 bases from V and 6 bases from J; bases unmatched to any gene: 7. CDR3 bases: TGCGCCAGCAGCATTAGCGGGGTCACTGATACGCAGTATTTT. This encodes CASSISGVTDTQYF. Using reference TRBV5-1 and TRBJ2-3 for the parts outside the CDR3, the full variable domain is KAGVTQTPRYLIKTRGQQVTLSCSPISGHRSVSWYQQTPGQGLQFLFEYFSETQRNKGNFPGRFSGRQFSNSRSEMNVSTLELGDSALYLCASSISGVTDTQYFGPGTRLTVL.

In this sample, this clonotype turned up once. J is TRBJ2-3 and V is TRBV20-1; possible D gene TRBD1, 5 bases. Looked up from germline, CDR1 is DFQATT and CDR2 is SNEGSKA (reference sequence). CDR3 length: 14 residues. Trimming removed 3 bases from V and 1 base from J, with 11 bases in between. The CDR3 reads CSASWGRGTDTQYF. The CDR3 coding sequence is TGCAGTGCTAGTTGGGGCAGGGGCACAGATACGCAGTATTTT.

V and J are TRBV29-1 and TRBJ1-1, with 7 bases identical to TRBD1. Germline V gene lookup returns CDR1 SQVTM and CDR2 ANQGSEA. The CDR3 runs to 13 residues. V gave up 4 bases and J gave up 5 bases; unmatched junction bases: 7. Here the CDR3 reads CSVGARGLTEAFF. The CDR3 coding sequence is TGCAGCGTTGGGGCGAGGGGGCTAACTGAAGCTTTCTTT.

This clonotype turned up a few times. This chain joins TRBV6-5 and TRBJ2-3; 7 nucleotides line up with TRBD2. Trimming removed 0 bases from V and 1 base from J; junction bases left unmatched: 10. Germline CDR1 and CDR2: MNHEY and SVGAGI. CDR3 length: 18 amino acids. The CDR3 DNA reads TGTGCCAGCAGTTACTCGCATACCGGGGGAGGGCGCACAGATACGCAGTATTTT. It encodes CASSYSHTGGGRTDTQYF.

This clonotype was found many times. V and J are TRBV11-2 and TRBJ1-1; D remains unclear. Trimming took 0 bases from V and 10 from J, leaving 12 bases between them. The CDR3 totals 13 residues. In germline, CDR1 is SGHAT, CDR2 FQNNGV. The CDR3 bases are TGTGCCAGCAGCTTAGATCGACTAACCGGAGCTTTCTTT. Amino acids: CASSLDRLTGAFF.

This clonotype was recorded at least ten times. V gene TRBV7-2 combines with J gene TRBJ2-7; 9 nucleotides line up with TRBD2. This CDR3 has 15 residues. Losses at the gene ends were 6 bases for V and 2 bases for J; bases not matched to a gene: 8. Germline V gene data show CDR1 as SGHTA and CDR2 as FQGNSA. CDR3 coding DNA: TGTGCCAGCAGTTATAGCGGGGGACCTACCTACGAGCAGTACTTC. This gives the protein CASSYSGGPTYEQYF.

J is TRBJ2-7 and V is TRBV7-9; TRBD2 matches 10 bases. The CDR3 consists of 15 residues. V trimming: 5 bases; J trimming: 2 bases; junction bases outside the gene matches: 6. The germline gives CDR1 SEHNR, CDR2 FQNEAQ (reference sequence). CDR3 sequence reads: CASSPPSGRPYEQYF. The CDR3 nucleotides are TGTGCCAGCAGCCCCCCTAGCGGGAGACCCTACGAGCAGTACTTC.

The table lists this clonotype with many counts. The CDR3 DNA is TGTGCCAGCAGTTTAAGGACAGAGCCAACTGGCTACACCTTC. This sequence encodes CASSLRTEPTGYTF. The V call is TRBV28, the J call TRBJ1-2; tentative D call: TRBD1 (6 bases). The CDR3 runs 14 residues. Germline-derived CDR1 and CDR2 are MDHEN and SYDVKM. The V and J ends lost 2 bases and 7 bases respectively, with 14 bases between them.

The rearrangement joins TRBV7-2 to TRBJ2-1, with D uncertain. Germline CDR1 SGHTA, CDR2 FQGNSA. With 6 bases removed from V and 0 bases from J, the gap between germline ends came to 12 bases. This CDR3 comprises 15 residues. The CDR3 loop reads CASSPTVGSYNEQFF. CDR3 DNA sequence: TGTGCCAGCAGTCCTACAGTCGGCTCCTACAATGAGCAGTTCTTC.

This rearrangement joins TRBV4-1 to TRBJ1-3; 10 positions match TRBD1. The CDR3 sequence is 16 residues long. From germline, CDR1 is MGHRA and CDR2 YSYEKL. V lost 3 bases and J lost 5; bases outside the gene matches: 7. The CDR3 sequence is CASSQPGTGDRNTIYF. CDR3 nucleotides: TGCGCCAGCAGCCAGCCCGGGACAGGGGATAGAAACACCATATATTTT.

This clonotype was seen many times. The CDR3 protein is CASSQDRAGGQNEQYF. The CDR3 DNA is TGTGCCAGCAGCCAAGATCGGGCAGGGGGCCAAAACGAGCAGTACTTC. The chain joins TRBV3-1 to TRBJ2-7; 8 nucleotides agree with TRBD1. Germline loops: CDR1 LGHDT, CDR2 YNNKEL (reference sequence). The CDR3 is 16 amino acids. V trimming: 0 bases; J trimming: 5 bases; junction bases outside the gene matches: 9.

The genes are TRBV19 and TRBJ2-1; TRBD2 matches 7 bases. The CDR3 covers 14 residues. Germline values: CDR1 LNHDA, CDR2 SQIVND (reference sequence). The junction had 3 bases not matched to a gene; V was cut back by 2 bases and J by 5 bases. The CDR3 nucleotides read TGTGCCAGTAGTATACCGGGACTAAACAATGAGCAGTTCTTC. This encodes CASSIPGLNNEQFF.

This clonotype was recorded many times. The chain joins TRBV27 to TRBJ2-5; D is perhaps TRBD1 (6 bases). Trimming removed 1 base at V and 3 bases at J, with 9 bases between. The CDR3 loop spans 14 amino acids. Germline assignment: CDR1 MNHEY and CDR2 SMNVEV (reference sequence). The DNA for the CDR3 is TGTGCCAGCAGTTTATGGCAGGGGAAAGAGACCCAGTACTTC. Protein sequence: CASSLWQGKETQYF.

A remark on this clonotype: Compared with germline, one end of the junction differs, possibly owing to a read error. This chain connects TRBV11-2 to TRBJ2-3; the D gene could be TRBD1 or TRBD2 (6 bases each). The CDR3 is made up of 15 amino acids. Germline V gene data show CDR1 as SGHAT and CDR2 as FQNNGV. The CDR3 DNA sequence: TGTGCCAGCAGGGGTTTGGGGGGCAAGACAGATACGAAGTATTTT. It translates to CASRGLGGKTDTKYF. The whole variable domain, filled in from reference TRBV11-2 and TRBJ2-3, reads EAGVAQSPRYKIIEKRQSVAFWCNPISGHATLYWYQQILGQGPKLLIQFQNNGVVDDSQLPKDRFSAERLKGVDSTLKIQPAKLEDSAVYLCASRGLGGKTDTKYFGPGTRLTVL.

There are many counts of this clonotype. The V gene is TRBV7-8, the J gene TRBJ1-2; TRBD1 might be the D (6 bases). V was shortened by 5 bases and J by 4 bases, with 11 bases between the two germline ends. Germline V gene lookup returns CDR1 SGHVS and CDR2 FQNEAQ. The CDR3 consists of 13 residues. This CDR3 is CASSGDISYGYTF. The CDR3 nucleotides are TGTGCCAGCAGCGGGGACATTAGCTATGGCTACACCTTC.

In regard to this clonotype: A much larger clone lies one base from this, so it may be a read error. The chain links TRBV11-2 to TRBJ2-2; no clear D gene. CDR1 and CDR2 (germline): SGHAT, FQNNGV. The CDR3 has 15 residues. V was shortened by 0 bases and J by 1 base, with 6 bases between the two germline ends. CDR3 loop: CASSLDSRNTGELFF. In DNA, the CDR3 is TGTGCCAGCAGCTTAGATTCCCGGAACACCGGGGAGCTGTTTTTT. Based on the CDR3 plus reference TRBV11-2 and TRBJ2-2, the full variable domain is EAGVAQSPRYKIIEKRQSVAFWCNPISGHATLYWYQQILGQGPKLLIQFQNNGVVDDSQLPKDRFSAERLKGVDSTLKIQPAKLEDSAVYLCASSLDSRNTGELFFGEGSRLTVL.

This clonotype was detected ten times or more. This chain uses TRBV10-2 with TRBJ1-1; D is uncertain. The germline V and J ends were trimmed by 10 bases and 1 base, with 16 bases remaining between them. The length of the CDR3 is 14 residues. From germline, CDR1 is WSHSY and CDR2 SAAADI. The CDR3 region is CATRSGMSNTEAFF. For the CDR3, the DNA is TGCGCCACGAGGTCGGGGATGTCGAACACTGAAGCTTTCTTT.

This clonotype was picked up one time. This may stem from a read error, because a much larger clone lies one nucleotide away. The CDR3 DNA reads TGTGCCAGCAGCTCGCTTAGAGGGGTTTTGGAGACCCAGTACTTC. Its protein product is CASSSLRGVLETQYF. The V and J genes are TRBV11-2 and TRBJ2-5; D may correspond to TRBD1 or TRBD2 (5 bases each). V was trimmed by 4 bases and J by 5 bases, leaving 17 bases between them. Germline V CDR1 and CDR2: SGHAT, FQNNGV. This CDR3 spans 15 amino acids. The full variable domain, rest sourced from reference TRBV11-2 and TRBJ2-5, is EAGVAQSPRYKIIEKRQSVAFWCNPISGHATLYWYQQILGQGPKLLIQFQNNGVVDDSQLPKDRFSAERLKGVDSTLKIQPAKLEDSAVYLCASSSLRGVLETQYFGPGTRLLVL.

This clonotype was observed at least ten times. The rearrangement joins TRBV28 to TRBJ2-3; 10 nucleotides match TRBD2. This CDR3 has 16 residues. Germline values: CDR1 MDHEN, CDR2 SYDVKM. The V and J ends lost 4 bases and 4 bases, in that order; junction bases with no gene match: 8. CDR3 nucleotide sequence: TGTGCCAGCAGTTCTCAACCGGGACTAGCGTCAGATACGCAGTATTTT. This codes for CASSSQPGLASDTQYF.

This clonotype was counted many times. This rearrangement joins TRBV11-2 to TRBJ2-7; TRBD1 aligns across 9 bases. The V segment lost 5 bases and the J segment 5 bases; nucleotides outside the gene matches: 10. The length of the CDR3 is 15 residues. CDR1 and CDR2 (germline): SGHAT, FQNNGV. CDR3 region: CASSPVQGAQNEQYF. The CDR3 bases are TGTGCCAGCAGCCCCGTACAGGGGGCGCAAAACGAGCAGTACTTC.

This clonotype appeared many times. The rearrangement uses TRBV7-6 and TRBJ1-1, with D hard to call. The CDR3 consists of 13 residues. Trimming removed 6 bases from V and 0 bases from J, with 8 bases in between. CDR1 is SGHVS and CDR2 is FNYEAQ in the germline V gene. CDR3 DNA sequence: TGTGCCAGCAGACTTAACCTGAACACTGAAGCTTTCTTT. Residues: CASRLNLNTEAFF.